This is a list of T cell receptor beta chains from one sample in a study of molecular identifiers for immune sequencing clone quantification. TCRdb fed the PCR reads into MiXCR, producing one record per CDR3 protein. The profile shows hundreds of thousands of distinct CDR3 sequences, about a fifth of them singletons. The sequenced sample consisted of naive CD8+ T cells from blood, with Jurkat cell RNA spiked in. The receptors stem from a human donor in good health. Some libraries in this study had Jurkat cell RNA spiked in. The conserved cysteine and the conserved F or W are not part of the CDR3 here. Some rows have no size entry. The others give once, few or many, or a class for an expanded clone.

v_gene	abundance	len	j_gene	CDR3aa
TRBV2	-	14	TRBJ2-4	ASSEVGALAKNIQY
TRBV14	many	14	TRBJ2-5	ASSQERGPGFETQY
TRBV27	many	12	TRBJ2-7	ASSFGGQPYEQY
TRBV30	many	11	TRBJ2-7	AWTGTDSYEQY
TRBV28	many	10	TRBJ2-7	ASRTPSYEQY
TRBV19	-	10	TRBJ1-5	ASRRSNQPQH
TRBV4-2	-	14	TRBJ2-3	ASSQDRESFTDTQY
TRBV14	many	14	TRBJ1-4	ASSTRRQGLGEKLF
TRBV28	many	12	TRBJ1-2	ASTRTGSNYGYT
TRBV6-6	many	13	TRBJ2-1	ASSPFAGGPDEQF
TRBV7-9	many	11	TRBJ2-5	ASSLVNQETQY
TRBV7-9	many	13	TRBJ2-7	ASSLPTSGRYEQY
TRBV6-2/TRBV6-3	-	12	TRBJ1-1	ASRAGTAFSEAF
TRBV20-1	-	13	TRBJ2-7	SARDWSLTSYEQY
TRBV20-1	few	15	TRBJ2-3	SARDPTIQSIPDTQY
TRBV4-3	-	15	TRBJ2-7	ASSQDSRSPSSYEQH
TRBV7-6	-	14	TRBJ2-1	ASSLSLGQLYNEQF
TRBV27	-	13	TRBJ2-1	ASSEAPGLLNEQF
TRBV2	-	10	TRBJ1-6	ASRGRISPLH
TRBV5-6	many	13	TRBJ1-1	ASSLVLGVVTEAF
TRBV5-3	few	13	TRBJ2-7	ASSRVSGDSYEQY
TRBV11-2	few	15	TRBJ1-1	ASSLDHGDSRLTDAF
TRBV7-2	many	13	TRBJ1-3	ASSLATGWGNTIY
TRBV7-2	-	10	TRBJ2-1	AGSSRIDGMF
TRBV6-5	many	13	TRBJ2-5	ASSPWDRAKETQY
TRBV7-2	many	10	TRBJ2-7	ASSMGEDEQY
TRBV7-9	many	14	TRBJ2-5	ASSSLSGGAQETQY
TRBV4-1	many	13	TRBJ1-1	ASSVVDRVNTEAF
TRBV5-5	many	13	TRBJ2-7	ASSLGPGRSYEQY
TRBV20-1	many	12	TRBJ2-7	SAYAGTGGYEQY
TRBV19	many	14	TRBJ2-5	ASSIYSGTGQETQY
TRBV4-1	few	14	TRBJ2-5	ASSPNGQAPLETQY
TRBV2	many	12	TRBJ1-4	ASSLFATNEKLF
TRBV7-9	many	13	TRBJ2-2	ASSLARENTGELF
TRBV4-3	many	11	TRBJ2-7	ASSLFHLNEQY
TRBV27	-	12	TRBJ1-5	ASSPPGENQPQH
TRBV27	many	12	TRBJ2-3	ASSPSTSTDTQY
TRBV28	many	12	TRBJ2-7	ASSSSGGRNEQY
TRBV7-2	many	13	TRBJ2-3	ASSLLAGGPDTQY
TRBV4-1	-	12	TRBJ2-7	ASGRIDASYEQY
TRBV7-9	many	13	TRBJ1-1	ASSSQENWGTEAF
TRBV6-5	-	13	TRBJ2-2	ASNPVPVRPGELF
TRBV7-9	many	15	TRBJ2-3	ASSSPGLAGETDTQY
TRBV10-2	few	13	TRBJ2-3	ASSESGGRTDTQY
TRBV5-4	few	14	TRBJ2-3	ASRGMGRGPGDTQY
TRBV25-1	many	10	TRBJ2-5	ASSSGQGTQY
TRBV29-1	many	13	TRBJ2-2	SVTKRGENTGELF
TRBV30	many	9	TRBJ2-7	AWASGYEQY
TRBV12-3/TRBV12-4	-	11	TRBJ2-3	ASSLRLADTQY
TRBV7-6	many	14	TRBJ1-6	ASSRNRDYENSPLH